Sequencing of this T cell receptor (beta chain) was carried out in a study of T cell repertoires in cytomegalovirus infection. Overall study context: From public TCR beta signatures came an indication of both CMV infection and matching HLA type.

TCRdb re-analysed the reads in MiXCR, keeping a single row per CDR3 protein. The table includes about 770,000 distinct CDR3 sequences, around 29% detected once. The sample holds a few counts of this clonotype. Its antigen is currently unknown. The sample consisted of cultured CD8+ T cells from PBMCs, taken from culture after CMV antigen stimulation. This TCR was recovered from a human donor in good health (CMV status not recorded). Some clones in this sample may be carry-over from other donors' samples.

CDR3 amino acids: CASSLVGAPGLQETQYF. Written as DNA, the CDR3 is TGTGCCAGCAGCTTAGTAGGAGCTCCCGGGTTACAAGAGACCCAGTACTTC. The V and J genes are TRBV7-9 and TRBJ2-5; D unresolved. Trimming took 1 base from V and 2 from J, leaving 17 bases between them. Looked up from germline, CDR1 is SEHNR and CDR2 is FQNEAQ (reference sequence). The CDR3 covers 17 residues.